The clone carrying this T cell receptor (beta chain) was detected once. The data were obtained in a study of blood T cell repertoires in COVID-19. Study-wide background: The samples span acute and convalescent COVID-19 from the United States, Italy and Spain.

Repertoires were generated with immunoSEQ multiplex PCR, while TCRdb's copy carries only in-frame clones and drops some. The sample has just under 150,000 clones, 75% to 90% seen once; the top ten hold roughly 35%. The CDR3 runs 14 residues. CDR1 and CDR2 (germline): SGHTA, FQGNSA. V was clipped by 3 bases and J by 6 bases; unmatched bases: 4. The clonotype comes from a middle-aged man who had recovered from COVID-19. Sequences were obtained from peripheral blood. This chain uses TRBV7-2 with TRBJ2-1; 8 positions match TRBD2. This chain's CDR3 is CASSFRGGGNEQFF. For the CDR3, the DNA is TGTGCCAGCAGCTTCCGGGGGGGCGGCAATGAGCAGTTCTTC.